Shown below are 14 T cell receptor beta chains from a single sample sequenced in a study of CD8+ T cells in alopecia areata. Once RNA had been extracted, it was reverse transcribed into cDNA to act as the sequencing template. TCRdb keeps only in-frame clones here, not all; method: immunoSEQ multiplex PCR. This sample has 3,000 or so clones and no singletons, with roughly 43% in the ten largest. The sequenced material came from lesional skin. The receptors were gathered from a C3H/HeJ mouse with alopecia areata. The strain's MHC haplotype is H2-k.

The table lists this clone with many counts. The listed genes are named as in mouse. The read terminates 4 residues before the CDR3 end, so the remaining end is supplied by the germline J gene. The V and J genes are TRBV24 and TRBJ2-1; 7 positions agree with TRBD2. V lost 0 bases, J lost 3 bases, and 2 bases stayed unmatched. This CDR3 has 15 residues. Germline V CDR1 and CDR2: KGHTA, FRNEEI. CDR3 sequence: CASSLYLGGYAEQFF. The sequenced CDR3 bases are TGTGCCAGCAGTCTGTATTTGGGGGGCTATGCT.

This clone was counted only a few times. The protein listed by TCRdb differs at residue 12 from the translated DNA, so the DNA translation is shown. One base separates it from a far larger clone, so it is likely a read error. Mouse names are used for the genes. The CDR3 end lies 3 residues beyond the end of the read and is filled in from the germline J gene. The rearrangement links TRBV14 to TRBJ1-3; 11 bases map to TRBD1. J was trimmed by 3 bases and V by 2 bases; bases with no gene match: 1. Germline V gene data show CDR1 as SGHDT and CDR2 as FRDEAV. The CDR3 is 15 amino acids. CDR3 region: CASSLGQGVGNTLYF. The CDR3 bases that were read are TGTGCCAGCAGTTTGGGACAGGGGGTTGGAAATACG.

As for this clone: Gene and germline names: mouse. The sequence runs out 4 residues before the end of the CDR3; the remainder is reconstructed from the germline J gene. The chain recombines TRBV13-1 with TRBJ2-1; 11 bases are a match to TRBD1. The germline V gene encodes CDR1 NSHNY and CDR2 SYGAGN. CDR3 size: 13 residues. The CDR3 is CASGGTGGAEQFF. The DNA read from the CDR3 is TGTGCCAGCGGTGGGACAGGGGGGGCT.

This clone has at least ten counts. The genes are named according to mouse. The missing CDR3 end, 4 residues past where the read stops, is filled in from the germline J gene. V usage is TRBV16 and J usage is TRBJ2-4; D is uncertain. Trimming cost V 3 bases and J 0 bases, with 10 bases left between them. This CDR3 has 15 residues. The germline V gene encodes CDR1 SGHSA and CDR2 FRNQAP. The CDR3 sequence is CASSLAGGSQNTLYF. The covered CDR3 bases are TGTGCAAGCAGCTTGGCAGGAGGGAGTCAAAAC.

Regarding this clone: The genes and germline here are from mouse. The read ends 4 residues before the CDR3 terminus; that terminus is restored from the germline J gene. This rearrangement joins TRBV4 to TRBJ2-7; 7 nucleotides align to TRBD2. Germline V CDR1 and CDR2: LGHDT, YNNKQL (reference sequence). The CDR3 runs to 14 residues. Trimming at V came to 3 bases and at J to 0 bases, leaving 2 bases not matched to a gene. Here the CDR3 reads CASSYGGSSYEQYF. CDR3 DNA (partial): TGTGCCAGCAGCTATGGGGGGAGCTCCTAT.

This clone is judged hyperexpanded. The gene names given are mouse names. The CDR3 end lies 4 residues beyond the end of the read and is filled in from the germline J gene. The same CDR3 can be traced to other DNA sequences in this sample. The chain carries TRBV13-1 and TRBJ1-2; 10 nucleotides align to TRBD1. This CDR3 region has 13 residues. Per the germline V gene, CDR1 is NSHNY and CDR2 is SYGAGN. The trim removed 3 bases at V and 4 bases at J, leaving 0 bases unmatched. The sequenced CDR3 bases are TGTGCCAGCAGTGGGACAGGGGGCTCC. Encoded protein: CASSGTGGS. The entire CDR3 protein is CASSGTGGSDYTF.

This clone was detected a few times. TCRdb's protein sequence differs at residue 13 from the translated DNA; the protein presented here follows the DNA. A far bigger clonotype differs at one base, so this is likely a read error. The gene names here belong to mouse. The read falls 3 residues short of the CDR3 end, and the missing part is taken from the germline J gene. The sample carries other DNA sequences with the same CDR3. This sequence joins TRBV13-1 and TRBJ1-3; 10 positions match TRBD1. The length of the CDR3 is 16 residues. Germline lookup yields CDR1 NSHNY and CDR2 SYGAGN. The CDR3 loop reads CASSDRQGAGGNTLYF. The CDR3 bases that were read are TGTGCCAGTAGTGACCGACAGGGGGCTGGTGGAAATACG.

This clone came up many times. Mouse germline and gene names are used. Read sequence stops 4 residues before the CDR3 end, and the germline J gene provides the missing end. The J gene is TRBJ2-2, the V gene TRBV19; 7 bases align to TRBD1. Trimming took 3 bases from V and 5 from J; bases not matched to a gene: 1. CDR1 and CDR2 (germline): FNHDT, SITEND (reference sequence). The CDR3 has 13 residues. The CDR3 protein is CASSKQGTGQLYF. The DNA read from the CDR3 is TGTGCCAGCAGTAAACAGGGGACCGGG.

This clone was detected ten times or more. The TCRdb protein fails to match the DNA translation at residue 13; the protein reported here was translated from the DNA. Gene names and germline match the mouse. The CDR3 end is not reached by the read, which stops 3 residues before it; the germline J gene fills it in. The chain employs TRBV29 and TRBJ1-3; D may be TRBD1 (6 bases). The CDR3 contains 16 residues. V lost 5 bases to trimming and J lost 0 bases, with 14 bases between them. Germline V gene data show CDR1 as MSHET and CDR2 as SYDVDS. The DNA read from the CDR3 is TGTGCTAGCAGTCCCCGGGACAAATATTCTGGAAATACG. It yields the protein CASSPRDKYSGNT. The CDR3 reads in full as CASSPRDKYSGNTLYF.

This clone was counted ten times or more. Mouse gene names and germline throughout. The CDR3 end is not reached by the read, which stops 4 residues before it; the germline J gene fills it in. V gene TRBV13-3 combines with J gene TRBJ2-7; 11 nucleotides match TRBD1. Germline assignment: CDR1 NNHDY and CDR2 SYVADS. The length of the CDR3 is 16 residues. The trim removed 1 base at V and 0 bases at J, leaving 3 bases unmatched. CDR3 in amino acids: CASSDWDRGSSYEQYF. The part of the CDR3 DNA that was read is TGTGCCAGCAGTGATTGGGACAGGGGGAGCTCCTAT.

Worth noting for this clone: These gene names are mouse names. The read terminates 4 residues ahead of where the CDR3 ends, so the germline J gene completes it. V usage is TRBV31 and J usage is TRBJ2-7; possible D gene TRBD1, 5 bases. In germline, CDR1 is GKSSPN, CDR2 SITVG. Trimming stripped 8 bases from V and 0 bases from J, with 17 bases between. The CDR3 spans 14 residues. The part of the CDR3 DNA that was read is TGTGCCAGCAGTATACCAGGGAGCTCCTAT. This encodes CASSIPGSSY. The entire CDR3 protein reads CASSIPGSSYEQYF.

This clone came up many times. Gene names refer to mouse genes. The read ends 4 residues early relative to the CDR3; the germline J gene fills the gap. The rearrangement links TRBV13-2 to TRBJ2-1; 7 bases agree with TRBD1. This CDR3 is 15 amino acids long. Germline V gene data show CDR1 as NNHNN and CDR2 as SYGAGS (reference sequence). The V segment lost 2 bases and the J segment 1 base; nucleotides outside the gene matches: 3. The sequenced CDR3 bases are TGTGCCAGCGGTGAGAAACAGGGGAACTATGCT. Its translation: CASGEKQGNYA. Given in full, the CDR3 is CASGEKQGNYAEQFF.

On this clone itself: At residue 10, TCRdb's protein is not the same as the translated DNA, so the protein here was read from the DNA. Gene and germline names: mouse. The CDR3 bases that were read are TGTGCCAGCAGTGATCCCAGGGCCTCGCCC. Translated, it gives CASSDPRASP. In full, the CDR3 is CASSDPRASPLYF. The chain carries TRBV13-3 and TRBJ1-6, with D possibly being TRBD1 (5 bases). Coverage ceases 3 residues before the CDR3 finishes, and the germline J gene fills in the end. TRBJ1-6 is flagged as an ORF with uncertain function. The germline V gene encodes CDR1 NNHDY and CDR2 SYVADS. Trimming cost V 1 base and J 10 bases, with 9 bases left between them. The CDR3 spans 13 residues.

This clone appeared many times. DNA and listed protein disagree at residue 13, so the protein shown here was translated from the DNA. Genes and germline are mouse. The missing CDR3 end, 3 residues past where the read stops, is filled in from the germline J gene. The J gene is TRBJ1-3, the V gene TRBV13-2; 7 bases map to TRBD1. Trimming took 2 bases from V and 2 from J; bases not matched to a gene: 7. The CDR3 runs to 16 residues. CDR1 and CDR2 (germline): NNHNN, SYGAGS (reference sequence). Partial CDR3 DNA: TGTGCCAGCGGTGAGCGGCAGGGGGGAACTGGAAATACG. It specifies CASGERQGGTGNT. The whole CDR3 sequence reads CASGERQGGTGNTLYF.